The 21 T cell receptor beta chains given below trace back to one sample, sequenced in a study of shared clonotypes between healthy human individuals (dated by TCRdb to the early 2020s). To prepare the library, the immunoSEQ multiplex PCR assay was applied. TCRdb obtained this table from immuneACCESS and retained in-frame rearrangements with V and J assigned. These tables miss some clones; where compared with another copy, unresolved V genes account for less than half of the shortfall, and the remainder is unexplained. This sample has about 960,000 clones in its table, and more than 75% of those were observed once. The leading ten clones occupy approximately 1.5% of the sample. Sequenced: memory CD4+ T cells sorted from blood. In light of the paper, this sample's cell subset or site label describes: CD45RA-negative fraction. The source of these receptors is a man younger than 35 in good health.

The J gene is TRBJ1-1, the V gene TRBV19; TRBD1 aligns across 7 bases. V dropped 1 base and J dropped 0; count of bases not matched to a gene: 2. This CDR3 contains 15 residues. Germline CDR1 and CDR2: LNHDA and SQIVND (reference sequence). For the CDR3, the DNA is TGTGCCAGTAGTATAGGTGGGACAGTGAACACTGAAGCTTTCTTT. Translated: CASSIGGTVNTEAFF.

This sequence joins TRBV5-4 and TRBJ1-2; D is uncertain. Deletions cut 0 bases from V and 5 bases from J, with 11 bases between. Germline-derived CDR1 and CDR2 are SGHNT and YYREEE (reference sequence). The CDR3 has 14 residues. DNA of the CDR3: TGTGCCAGCAGCTTGGCCGGGGAGTTTTATGGCTACACCTTC. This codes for CASSLAGEFYGYTF. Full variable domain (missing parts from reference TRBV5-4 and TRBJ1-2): ETGVTQSPTHLIKTRGQQVTLRCSSQSGHNTVSWYQQALGQGPQFIFQYYREEENGRGNFPPRFSGLQFPNYSSELNVNALELDDSALYLCASSLAGEFYGYTFGSGTRLTVV.

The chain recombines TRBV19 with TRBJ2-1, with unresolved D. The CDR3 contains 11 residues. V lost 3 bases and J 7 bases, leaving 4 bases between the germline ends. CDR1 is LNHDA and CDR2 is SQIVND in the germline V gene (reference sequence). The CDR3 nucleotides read TGTGCCAGTAGTATGGGGAATGAGCAGTTCTTC. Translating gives CASSMGNEQFF.

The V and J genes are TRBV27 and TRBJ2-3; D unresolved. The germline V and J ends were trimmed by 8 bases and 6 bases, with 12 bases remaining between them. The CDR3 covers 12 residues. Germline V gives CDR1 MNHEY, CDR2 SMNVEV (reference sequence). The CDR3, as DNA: TGTGCCAGCGGTGGGGTTCGTGATACGCAGTATTTT. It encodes CASGGVRDTQYF.

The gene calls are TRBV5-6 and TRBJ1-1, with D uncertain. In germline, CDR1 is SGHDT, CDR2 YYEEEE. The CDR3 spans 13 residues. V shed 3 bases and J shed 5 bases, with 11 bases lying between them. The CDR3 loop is CASSSTIYTEAFF. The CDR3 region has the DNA TGTGCCAGCAGCTCGACCATTTATACTGAAGCTTTCTTT.

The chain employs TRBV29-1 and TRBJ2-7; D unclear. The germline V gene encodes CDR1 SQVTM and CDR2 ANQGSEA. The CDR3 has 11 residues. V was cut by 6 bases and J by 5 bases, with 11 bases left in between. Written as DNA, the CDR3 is TGCAGCGTCAGCGTCGCAGACGAGCAGTACTTC. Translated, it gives CSVSVADEQYF.

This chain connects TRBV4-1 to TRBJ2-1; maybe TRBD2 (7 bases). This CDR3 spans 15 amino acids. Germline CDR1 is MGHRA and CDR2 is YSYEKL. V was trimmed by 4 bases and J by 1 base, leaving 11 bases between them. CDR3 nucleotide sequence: TGCGCCAGCAGCCCAGCGGGACAATCCTACAATGAGCAGTTCTTC. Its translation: CASSPAGQSYNEQFF.

The CDR3 nucleotides read TGCGCCAGCAGCTCCGTCGGGCTAGCCGTCCTTGAGACCCAGTACTTC. Translated, it gives CASSSVGLAVLETQYF. The J gene is TRBJ2-5, the V gene TRBV5-1; weak D call: TRBD2 (5 bases). Germline CDR1 is SGHRS and CDR2 is YFSETQ. The CDR3 has 16 amino acids. Between the trimmed V and J ends, which lost 3 bases and 5 bases, there was a span of 20 bases.

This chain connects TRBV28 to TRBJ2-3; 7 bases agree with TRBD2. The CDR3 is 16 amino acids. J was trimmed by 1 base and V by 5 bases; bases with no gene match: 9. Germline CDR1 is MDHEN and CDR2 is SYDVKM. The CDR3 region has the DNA TGTGCCAGCAGTCCCCGGGGGGAGCGGGGCACAGATACGCAGTATTTT. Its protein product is CASSPRGERGTDTQYF.

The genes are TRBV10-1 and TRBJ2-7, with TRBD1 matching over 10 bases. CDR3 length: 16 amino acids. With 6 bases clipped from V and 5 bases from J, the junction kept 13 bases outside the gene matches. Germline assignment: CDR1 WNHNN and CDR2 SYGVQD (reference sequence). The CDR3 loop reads CASRLKDRGHWNEQYF. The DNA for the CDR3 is TGCGCCAGCAGACTCAAAGACAGGGGGCATTGGAACGAGCAGTACTTC.

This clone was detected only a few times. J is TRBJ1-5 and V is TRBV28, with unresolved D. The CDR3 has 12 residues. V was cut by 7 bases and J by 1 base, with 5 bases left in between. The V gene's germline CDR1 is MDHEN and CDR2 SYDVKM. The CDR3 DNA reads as TGTGCCAGCAAGCAGAGCAATCAGCCCCAGCATTTT. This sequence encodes CASKQSNQPQHF.

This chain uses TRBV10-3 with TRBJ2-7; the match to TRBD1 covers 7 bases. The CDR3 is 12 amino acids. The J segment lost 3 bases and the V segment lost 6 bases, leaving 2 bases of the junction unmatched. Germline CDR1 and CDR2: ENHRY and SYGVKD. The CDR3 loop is CAIRPGGYEQYF. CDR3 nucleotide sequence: TGTGCCATCAGGCCAGGGGGCTACGAGCAGTACTTC.

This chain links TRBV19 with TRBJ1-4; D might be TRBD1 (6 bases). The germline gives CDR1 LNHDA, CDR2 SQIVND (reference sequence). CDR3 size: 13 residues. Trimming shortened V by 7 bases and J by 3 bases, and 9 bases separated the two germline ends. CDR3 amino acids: CASTWGPNEKLFF. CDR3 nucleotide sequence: TGTGCCAGTACGTGGGGGCCTAATGAAAAACTGTTTTTT.

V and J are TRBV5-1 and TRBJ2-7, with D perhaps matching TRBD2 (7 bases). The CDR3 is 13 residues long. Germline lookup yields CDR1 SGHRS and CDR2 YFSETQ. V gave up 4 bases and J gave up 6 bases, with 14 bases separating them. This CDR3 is CASSDRTGGEQYF. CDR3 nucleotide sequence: TGCGCCAGCAGCGACAGGACGGGAGGCGAGCAGTACTTC.

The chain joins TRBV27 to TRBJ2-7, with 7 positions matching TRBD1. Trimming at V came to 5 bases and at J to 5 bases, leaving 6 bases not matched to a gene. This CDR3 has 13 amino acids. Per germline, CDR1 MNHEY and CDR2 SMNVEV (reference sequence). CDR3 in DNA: TGTGCCAGCAGTGCCGAGAGGGGGCACGAGCAGTACTTC. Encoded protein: CASSAERGHEQYF.

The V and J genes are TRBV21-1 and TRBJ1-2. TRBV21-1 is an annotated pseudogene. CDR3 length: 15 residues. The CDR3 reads CASSQRDRPLRGYTF. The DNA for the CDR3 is TGTGCCAGCAGCCAAAGAGACCGACCCCTTAGAGGCTACACCTTC.

CDR3 sequence (DNA): TGTGCCAGCAGCCTACGGACAGGGGCAAACTATGGCTACACCTTC. The encoded protein is CASSLRTGANYGYTF. The chain combines TRBV11-2 with TRBJ1-2; 9 positions agree with TRBD1. This CDR3 spans 15 amino acids. CDR1 is SGHAT and CDR2 is FQNNGV in the germline V gene. With 5 bases clipped from V and 2 bases from J, the junction kept 6 bases outside the gene matches.

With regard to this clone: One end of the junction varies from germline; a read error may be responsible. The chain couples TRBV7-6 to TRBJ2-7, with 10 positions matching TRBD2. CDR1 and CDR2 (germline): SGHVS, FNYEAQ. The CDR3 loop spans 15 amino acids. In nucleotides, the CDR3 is TGTGCCAGCAACTTAGCGGGGGGCGGGAAGTACGAGCAGTACTTC. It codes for CASNLAGGGKYEQYF.

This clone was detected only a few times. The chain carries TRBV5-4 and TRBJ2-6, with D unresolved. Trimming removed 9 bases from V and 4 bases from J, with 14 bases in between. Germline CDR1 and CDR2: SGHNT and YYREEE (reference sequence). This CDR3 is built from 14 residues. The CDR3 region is CAIVKGSGANVLTF. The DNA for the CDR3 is TGTGCCATCGTTAAAGGGTCAGGGGCCAACGTCCTGACTTTC. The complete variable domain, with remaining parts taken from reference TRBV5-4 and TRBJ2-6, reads ETGVTQSPTHLIKTRGQQVTLRCSSQSGHNTVSWYQQALGQGPQFIFQYYREEENGRGNFPPRFSGLQFPNYSSELNVNALELDDSALYLCAIVKGSGANVLTFGAGSRLTVL.

CDR3 region: CASSLSIADIQYF. CDR3 bases: TGTGCCAGCAGCTTATCTATCGCGGACATTCAGTACTTC. J is TRBJ2-4 and V is TRBV11-3; D remains ambiguous. The length of the CDR3 is 13 residues. V lost 2 bases, J lost 8 bases, and 10 bases lay in between. Per the germline V gene, CDR1 is SGHNT and CDR2 is YENEEA.

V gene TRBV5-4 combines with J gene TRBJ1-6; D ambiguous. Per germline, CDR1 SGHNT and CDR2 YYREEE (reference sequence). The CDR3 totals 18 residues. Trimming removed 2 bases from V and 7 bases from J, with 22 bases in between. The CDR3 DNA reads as TGTGCCAGCAGCTTTAAGGCTGCTCCCATGGCGGGGAATTCACCCCTCCACTTT. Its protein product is CASSFKAAPMAGNSPLHF.